The 8 T cell receptor beta chains below were found in one sample sequenced in a study of cytomegalovirus exposure and HLA in healthy donors. A multiplex PCR was run with 60 Vbeta primers and 13 Jbeta primers. This table comes from immunoSEQ multiplex PCR, and its TCRdb copy is limited to in-frame clones, with some not included. The table shows about 140,000 clones, with 65% to 80% occurring only once. The sample taken for sequencing was PBMCs. These receptors were collected from a male donor in good health and CMV-seropositive.

The rearrangement uses TRBV6-1 and TRBJ2-7; 9 nucleotides agree with TRBD2. This CDR3 contains 15 residues. Unmatched junction bases numbered 4, after V lost 1 base and J lost 3 bases. Germline CDR1 and CDR2: MNHNS and SASEGT. CDR3 sequence reads: CASSEGTSASYEQYF. The CDR3 region has the DNA TGTGCCAGCAGTGAAGGGACTAGCGCTAGCTACGAGCAGTACTTC.

V gene TRBV7-9 combines with J gene TRBJ2-7; weak D call: TRBD1 (6 bases). V was cut by 4 bases and J by 4 bases, with 17 bases left in between. Per germline, CDR1 SEHNR and CDR2 FQNEAQ (reference sequence). The CDR3 has 15 residues. The CDR3 DNA is TGTGCCAGCAGCTCTAAGACAGGCCCGGATTACGAGCAGTACTTC. It yields the protein CASSSKTGPDYEQYF.

The V call is TRBV13, the J call TRBJ1-5, with TRBD1 as a possible D gene (5 bases). Germline loops: CDR1 PRHDT, CDR2 FYEKMQ (reference sequence). The CDR3 contains 16 residues. V was cut by 4 bases and J by 2 bases, with 15 bases left in between. CDR3 coding DNA: TGTGCCAGCAGCTATCTGGGACTAGGGGGCAATCAGCCCCAGCATTTT. It translates to CASSYLGLGGNQPQHF.

This chain links TRBV27 with TRBJ2-2, with 13 positions matching TRBD2. Trimming at V came to 4 bases and at J to 7 bases, leaving 12 bases not matched to a gene. Germline V lookup: CDR1 MNHEY, CDR2 SMNVEV (reference sequence). The CDR3 length is 18 residues. As DNA, the CDR3 is TGTGCCAGCAGTTCACGAGGGGGGACTAGCGGGGTCGTCGGGGAGCTGTTTTTT. Amino acid sequence: CASSSRGGTSGVVGELFF.

The gene calls are TRBV28 and TRBJ2-3; no clear D gene. This CDR3 spans 15 amino acids. Trimming took off 3 bases at V and 5 bases at J, with 15 bases between the two ends. The germline V gene encodes CDR1 MDHEN and CDR2 SYDVKM. The CDR3 is CASSFLHSAEDTQYF. DNA for the CDR3: TGTGCCAGCAGTTTTCTACATAGTGCGGAAGATACGCAGTATTTT.

This sequence joins TRBV19 and TRBJ1-5; the match to TRBD1 covers 9 bases. J lost 7 bases, V lost 4 bases, and 11 bases had no gene match. The V gene's germline CDR1 is LNHDA and CDR2 SQIVND (reference sequence). This CDR3 region has 16 residues. This chain's CDR3 is CASSSVGTGWGQPQHF. The CDR3, as DNA: TGTGCCAGTAGTAGCGTCGGGACAGGGTGGGGGCAGCCCCAGCATTTT.

The V gene is TRBV13, the J gene TRBJ2-7; 9 bases line up with TRBD1. This CDR3 contains 15 residues. V trimming: 5 bases; J trimming: 7 bases; junction bases outside the gene matches: 12. CDR1 PRHDT and CDR2 FYEKMQ come from the germline V gene (reference sequence). Here the CDR3 DNA reads TGTGCCAGCAGCCTGGGGACAGGGCCTACTATGGAGCAGTACTTC. Translating gives CASSLGTGPTMEQYF.

This clone has just one count. CDR3 sequence reads: CASSLGQSYEQYF. CDR3 nucleotide sequence: TGTGCCAGCAGTTTAGGACAGTCCTACGAGCAGTACTTC. The chain uses TRBV27 and TRBJ2-7; a possible D gene is TRBD1 (6 bases). This CDR3 region has 13 residues. Germline CDR1 MNHEY, CDR2 SMNVEV (reference sequence). Trimming left V 2 bases short and J 1 base short, with 6 bases between.